These T cell receptor beta chains were read from a single sample in a study of T cells after yellow fever vaccination. TCRdb fed the 5' RACE reads into MiXCR, producing one record per CDR3 protein. Among around 320,000 distinct CDR3 sequences listed, 4% to 5.5% were seen once. The material sequenced was PBMCs, taken 15 days after the yellow fever booster vaccination. The origin of the receptors is a man between 18 and 35 years old who received the YFV17D yellow fever vaccine. Both conserved end residues are part of each CDR3. Each record gives: J gene, V gene, CDR3 protein.

TRBJ2-1 TRBV5-1 CASSHKMTGDNEQFF
TRBJ2-3 TRBV19 CASSAGGQSTDTQYF
TRBJ2-7 TRBV6-5 CASSYYTGGSYEQYF
TRBJ2-3 TRBV5-6 CASSPPGLAGVDTQYF
TRBJ1-1 TRBV14 CASSPIQGPTEAFF
TRBJ1-2 TRBV2 CASSLTGTGGHGYTF
TRBJ2-1 TRBV7-2 CASSLGRGGYNEQFF
TRBJ2-5 TRBV7-6 CASSVTSGGTETQYF
TRBJ1-4 TRBV4-2 CASSQDRGLFF
TRBJ1-1 TRBV12-3/TRBV12-4 CASSLRFTEAFF
TRBJ1-5 TRBV19 CASTRGHMGQPQHF
TRBJ1-2 TRBV28 CASSLGLKGYGYTF